The 24 T cell receptor beta chains listed next were all sequenced from one sample in a study of vaccination effects on CD4 cells after COVID-19. TCRdb keeps only in-frame clones here, not all; method: immunoSEQ multiplex PCR. The profile shows fewer than 75,000 clones, roughly four fifths of them singletons. These receptors have no identified antigens. An approximately ten-day culture period preceded the isolation of CD4+ T cells. Sequenced material: CD4+ T cells from PBMCs cultured without peptide, taken before COVID-19 vaccination. The source is a human donor who received a COVID-19 vaccine.

A few counts support this clone. The identical CDR3 is also encoded by other nucleotide sequences in the sample. DNA of the CDR3: TGTGCCAGCTCACGGGGACAGGGGGCTGTCGAGCAGTACGTC. This codes for CASSRGQGAVEQYV. V usage is TRBV18 and J usage is TRBJ2-7, with 12 bases fitting TRBD1. The CDR3 has 14 residues. Germline V lookup: CDR1 KGHSH, CDR2 LQKENI. V shed 4 bases and J 6 bases; nucleotides not matched to a gene: 4.

The gene calls are TRBV28 and TRBJ2-3, with 16 bases fitting TRBD2. This CDR3 spans 18 amino acids. V shed 7 bases and J 5 bases; nucleotides not matched to a gene: 12. Looked up from germline, CDR1 is MDHEN and CDR2 is SYDVKM. The CDR3 protein is CASINPGTSGGGRDTQYF. The CDR3 region has the DNA TGTGCCAGCATCAACCCCGGGACTAGCGGGGGGGGACGAGATACGCAGTATTTT.

The rearrangement uses TRBV5-5 and TRBJ1-3; no definite D call. V lost 0 bases and J 0 bases, leaving 19 bases between the germline ends. CDR1 and CDR2 from the germline V gene are SGHKS and YYEKEE (reference sequence). CDR3 length: 19 residues. The CDR3 loop is CASSLAPRPLSNSGNTIYF. DNA of the CDR3: TGTGCCAGCAGCTTGGCCCCACGGCCCTTATCCAACTCTGGAAACACCATATATTTT.

This clone was observed a handful of times. The rearrangement links TRBV5-1 to TRBJ2-3; D is tentatively TRBD1 or TRBD2 (5 bases each). This CDR3 comprises 14 residues. Germline CDR1 is SGHRS and CDR2 is YFSETQ. The V gene lost 4 bases and the J gene lost 2 bases, with 11 bases spanning the gap. For the CDR3, the DNA is TGCGCCAGCAGCCGCCGGGACCCCACAGATACGCAGTATTTT. Translation gives CASSRRDPTDTQYF.

CDR3 sequence reads: CASRPLPRRFNQPQHF. DNA of the CDR3: TGCGCCAGCAGGCCTCTGCCTAGACGGTTCAATCAGCCCCAGCATTTT. This chain joins TRBV10-1 and TRBJ1-5; D remains unclear. Between the trimmed V and J ends, which lost 6 bases and 3 bases, there was a span of 18 bases. Germline CDR1 reads WNHNN; CDR2 reads SYGVQD (reference sequence). This CDR3 is built from 16 residues.

The gene calls are TRBV9 and TRBJ2-1; D gene unclear. Per germline, CDR1 SGDLS and CDR2 YYNGEE. Trimming cost V 0 bases and J 10 bases, with 8 bases left between them. This CDR3 comprises 12 residues. CDR3 residues: CASSVGGREQFF. The CDR3 nucleotides are TGTGCCAGCAGCGTAGGTGGCAGAGAGCAGTTCTTC.

V and J are TRBV21-1 and TRBJ2-3. TRBV21-1 is a listed pseudogene. The CDR3 runs to 18 residues. The CDR3 DNA follows: TGTGCCAGCAGCTTATCCGGGCCGATTCCCTCTAGCACAGATACGCAGTATTTT. It is translated as CASSLSGPIPSSTDTQYF.

The rearrangement links TRBV30 to TRBJ2-2, with 9 bases matching TRBD1. Trimming cost V 4 bases and J 5 bases; bases outside gene matches: 11. The CDR3 is made up of 16 amino acids. Per germline, CDR1 GTSNPN and CDR2 SVGIG (reference sequence). CDR3 in amino acids: CAWIPPGQGFTGELFF. In nucleotides, the CDR3 is TGTGCCTGGATCCCTCCGGGACAGGGTTTTACCGGGGAGCTGTTTTTT.

The chain uses TRBV5-4 and TRBJ2-2, with D perhaps matching TRBD2 (6 bases). Trimming left V 0 bases short and J 0 bases short, with 9 bases between. The CDR3 totals 16 residues. CDR1 SGHNT and CDR2 YYREEE come from the germline V gene (reference sequence). The CDR3 region is CASSLVGGSNTGELFF. DNA of the CDR3: TGTGCCAGCAGCTTGGTTGGGGGGTCGAACACCGGGGAGCTGTTTTTT.

The chain is built from TRBV5-1 and TRBJ2-3; 9 bases align to TRBD2. The CDR3 extends over 16 amino acids. After removal of 0 bases from V and 2 bases from J, the junction contained 4 bases not matched to a gene. From germline, CDR1 is SGHRS and CDR2 YFSETQ. This CDR3 is CASSLEGTSPTDTQYF. The CDR3 bases are TGCGCCAGCAGCTTGGAAGGGACTAGCCCCACAGATACGCAGTATTTT.

The genes are TRBV30 and TRBJ1-6; D call uncertain. Trimming left V 1 base short and J 4 bases short, with 14 bases between. The germline gives CDR1 GTSNPN, CDR2 SVGIG (reference sequence). This CDR3 has 16 residues. In DNA, the CDR3 is TGTGCCTGGAGTGCTGGAAACCGAAATTATAATTCACCCCTCCACTTT. Its protein is CAWSAGNRNYNSPLHF. The full variable domain, with the rest looked up from reference TRBV30 and TRBJ1-6, is SQTIHQWPATLVQPVGSPLSLECTVEGTSNPNLYWYRQAAGRGLQLLFYSVGIGQISSEVPQNLSASRPQDRQFILSSKKLLLSDSGFYLCAWSAGNRNYNSPLHFGNGTRLTVT.

This chain joins TRBV10-2 and TRBJ2-7; TRBD2 matches at 7 bases. The CDR3 has 12 amino acids. The germline gives CDR1 WSHSY, CDR2 SAAADI. The ends lost 8 bases at V and 6 bases at J; junction bases unmatched: 7. The DNA for the CDR3 is TGCGCCAGCGGACTAGGCGGTGGCGAGCAGTACGTC. Translated: CASGLGGGEQYV.

This clone was seen more than once but under ten times. The rearrangement links TRBV12-3 or TRBV12-4 to TRBJ1-5; D call uncertain. The V gene lost 2 bases and the J gene lost 11 bases, with 10 bases spanning the gap. This CDR3 spans 12 amino acids. The CDR3 region is CASSLFGRAQHF. The CDR3 nucleotides read TGTGCCAGCAGTTTATTTGGGAGGGCCCAGCATTTT.

This clone turned up a few times. The gene calls are TRBV6-2 or TRBV6-3 and TRBJ1-5, with D possibly being TRBD1 (5 bases). V was cut by 2 bases and J by 6 bases, with 11 bases left in between. There are 14 residues in the CDR3. Per germline, CDR1 MNHEY and CDR2 SVGEGT. The CDR3 protein is CASSYETGVQPQHF. As DNA, the CDR3 is TGTGCCAGCAGTTACGAAACAGGTGTTCAGCCCCAGCATTTT.

The V and J genes are TRBV28 and TRBJ2-1; a possible D gene is TRBD1 (5 bases). Germline V gives CDR1 MDHEN, CDR2 SYDVKM. This CDR3 is built from 12 residues. The ends were cut back, 2 bases at V and 8 bases at J, with 7 bases in the middle. CDR3 region: CASSLQGHEQFF. DNA of the CDR3: TGTGCCAGCAGTTTACAGGGCCATGAGCAGTTCTTC.

The V gene is TRBV6-6, the J gene TRBJ1-6; D is unresolved. Germline loops: CDR1 MNHNY, CDR2 SVGAGI (reference sequence). The CDR3 runs 14 residues. Trimming took 2 bases from V and 7 from J, leaving 9 bases between them. The CDR3 nucleotides read TGTGCCAGCAGTTACAGGGAATCGAATTCACCCCTCCACTTT. Translating it yields CASSYRESNSPLHF.

This clone was observed a single time. The chain has TRBV5-1 and TRBJ1-4; D is possibly TRBD1 (5 bases). The CDR3 is made up of 15 amino acids. Germline V lookup: CDR1 SGHRS, CDR2 YFSETQ. V lost 4 bases and J 0 bases, leaving 10 bases between the germline ends. The CDR3 is CASSPTGATNEKLFF. CDR3 DNA: TGCGCCAGCAGCCCCACAGGTGCAACTAATGAAAAACTGTTTTTT.

J is TRBJ2-5 and V is TRBV29-1; 11 bases map to TRBD2. Germline CDR1 reads SQVTM; CDR2 reads ANQGSEA. CDR3 length: 14 amino acids. V trimming: 6 bases; J trimming: 4 bases; junction bases outside the gene matches: 7. Here the CDR3 DNA reads TGCAGCGTGTTAGCGGGGGGGCCTTTAGAGACCCAGTACTTC. Amino acids: CSVLAGGPLETQYF.

The chain recombines TRBV3-1 (or the pseudogene TRBV3-2) with TRBJ2-1; TRBD1 agrees at 7 bases. Germline values: CDR1 LGHDT, CDR2 YNNKEL (reference sequence). This CDR3 comprises 16 residues. V was clipped by 0 bases and J by 6 bases; unmatched bases: 8. The CDR3: CASSQDRRGFINEQFF. Written as DNA, the CDR3 is TGTGCCAGCAGCCAAGATCGCAGGGGGTTCATCAATGAGCAGTTCTTC.

V gene TRBV19 combines with J gene TRBJ2-2, with 13 bases lining up with TRBD2. Germline trimming cut 7 bases from V and 5 bases from J; bases unmatched to any gene: 10. The CDR3 is made up of 17 amino acids. Germline CDR1 reads LNHDA; CDR2 reads SQIVND (reference sequence). The CDR3 DNA reads TGTGCCAGTACTCGGACTAGCGGGGGCGCGGGGACCGGGGAGCTGTTTTTT. Its translation: CASTRTSGGAGTGELFF.

The V and J genes are TRBV6-6 and TRBJ2-7; 9 bases fit TRBD1. Germline V gives CDR1 MNHNY, CDR2 SVGAGI (reference sequence). This CDR3 has 13 residues. The junction had 6 bases not matched to a gene; V was cut back by 7 bases and J by 5 bases. DNA of the CDR3: TGTGCCAGCACCTTGGACAGGGGCGACGAGCAGTACGTC. It yields the protein CASTLDRGDEQYV.

The V gene is TRBV7-2, the J gene TRBJ2-1, with unresolved D. CDR3 size: 13 residues. V was shortened by 4 bases and J by 12 bases, with 16 bases between the two germline ends. The germline V gene has CDR1 SGHTA and CDR2 FQGNSA. As DNA, the CDR3 is TGTGCCAGCAGCTCATCGAACACCGTCGGGCAGTTCTTC. Protein: CASSSSNTVGQFF.

V is TRBV18 and J is TRBJ2-1; D unclear. The germline V gene has CDR1 KGHSH and CDR2 LQKENI. CDR3 size: 16 residues. Trimming removed 1 base from V and 6 bases from J, with 16 bases in between. The CDR3 coding sequence is TGTGCCAGCTCACCACGTGGCAGGAGCACTTCCAATGAGCAGTTCTTC. Its protein product is CASSPRGRSTSNEQFF.

This rearrangement joins TRBV30 to TRBJ1-5; a possible D gene is TRBD1 (6 bases). Trimming cost V 0 bases and J 4 bases, with 19 bases left between them. The germline CDR1 and CDR2 sequences are GTSNPN and SVGIG (reference sequence). The CDR3 runs 17 residues. CDR3 coding DNA: TGTGCCTGGAGTGTAGGTATACAGGGAGCCCTGAATCAGCCCCAGCATTTT. Protein sequence: CAWSVGIQGALNQPQHF. Full variable domain (outside the CDR3, taken from reference TRBV30 and TRBJ1-5): SQTIHQWPATLVQPVGSPLSLECTVEGTSNPNLYWYRQAAGRGLQLLFYSVGIGQISSEVPQNLSASRPQDRQFILSSKKLLLSDSGFYLCAWSVGIQGALNQPQHFGDGTRLSIL.